The 15 T cell receptor beta chains below come from one sample, sequenced in a study of CD8+ T cells in alopecia areata. Reverse transcribed after extraction, RNA yielded cDNA as the sequencing template. The protocol was immunoSEQ multiplex PCR, while the TCRdb copy is restricted to in-frame clones and leaves out a portion. The sample records about 6,900 clones, about two thirds being singletons. Regarding treatment: oral pan-JAK inhibitor, 5-10 mg twice daily. From alopecia areata patients, lesional scalp punch biopsies and peripheral blood were collected. The sample consisted of skin, taken at week 4, from a patient treated with tofacitinib. Receptors were obtained from a human donor with alopecia areata.

This clone has only a few counts. The gene calls are TRBV29-1 and TRBJ1-3, with 8 bases lining up with TRBD1. The CDR3 sequence is 15 residues long. The J segment lost 3 bases and the V segment lost 3 bases, leaving 7 bases of the junction unmatched. Germline CDR1 reads SQVTM; CDR2 reads ANQGSEA. The CDR3 here is CSVDRQGAFGNTIYF. The CDR3 DNA sequence: TGCAGCGTTGACCGGCAGGGGGCGTTTGGAAACACCATATATTTT.

The J gene is TRBJ2-3, the V gene TRBV9; D uncertain. Looked up from germline, CDR1 is SGDLS and CDR2 is YYNGEE. This CDR3 region has 16 residues. The germline V and J ends were trimmed by 5 bases and 1 base, with 17 bases remaining between them. CDR3 in DNA: TGTGCCAGCAGTCGGCTAGTCGTGGGTGGCACAGATACGCAGTATTTT. Its translation is CASSRLVVGGTDTQYF.

The gene calls are TRBV5-4 and TRBJ2-6, with 7 bases matching TRBD2. CDR1 is SGHNT, CDR2 YYREEE, per germline (reference sequence). Trimming at V came to 3 bases and at J to 0 bases, leaving 6 bases not matched to a gene. The CDR3 is 17 residues long. In nucleotides, the CDR3 is TGTGCCAGCAGCTGGGGAGGGACCCCCTCTGGGGCCAACGTCCTGACTTTC. This encodes CASSWGGTPSGANVLTF.

This clone was recorded a few times. The chain carries TRBV7-3 and TRBJ2-3; 9 bases are shared with TRBD2. The CDR3 runs to 15 residues. Trimming cost V 2 bases and J 0 bases; bases outside gene matches: 0. Germline-derived CDR1 and CDR2 are SGHTA and FQGTGA. The CDR3 DNA sequence: TGTGCCAGCAGCTTAGGACTAGCGAGCACAGATACGCAGTATTTT. Translated, it gives CASSLGLASTDTQYF. The full variable domain, rest sourced from reference TRBV7-3 and TRBJ2-3, is GAGVSQTPSNKVTEKGKYVELRCDPISGHTALYWYRQSLGQGPEFLIYFQGTGAADDSGLPNDRFFAVRPEGSVSTLKIQRTERGDSAVYLCASSLGLASTDTQYFGPGTRLTVL.

In this sample, this clone turned up a few times. This chain joins TRBV6-4 and TRBJ2-3; 11 bases map to TRBD2. Germline V gene data show CDR1 as MRHNA and CDR2 as SNTAGT. The ends lost 0 bases at V and 4 bases at J; junction bases unmatched: 0. This CDR3 region has 15 residues. The CDR3 nucleotides are TGTGCCAGCAGTGACTCTAGCGGGGGGGCAGATACGCAGTATTTT. Protein: CASSDSSGGADTQYF.

This clone was detected only a few times. Other DNA sequences in this sample translate to the same CDR3. The V and J genes are TRBV6-5 and TRBJ2-5, with unresolved D. Looked up from germline, CDR1 is MNHEY and CDR2 is SVGAGI. The CDR3 is 13 amino acids. Between the trimmed V and J ends, which lost 0 bases and 4 bases, there was a span of 6 bases. The CDR3 spells CASSYSGRETQYF. The DNA of the CDR3 is TGTGCCAGCAGTTACTCGGGCCGAGAGACCCAGTACTTC.

For the CDR3, the DNA is TGTGCCATCAGTGGGAAAACGATGGGTGTTATTATCCCTAACTATGGCTACACCTTC. Protein: CAISGKTMGVIIPNYGYTF. V is TRBV10-3 and J is TRBJ1-2, with no clear D. CDR3 length: 19 residues. V lost 4 bases to trimming and J lost 0 bases, with 24 bases between them. The germline V gene encodes CDR1 ENHRY and CDR2 SYGVKD.

The V and J genes are TRBV9 and TRBJ2-2; TRBD1 matches at 7 bases. This CDR3 is built from 16 residues. With V trimmed by 0 bases and J by 7 bases, 9 bases remained unmatched. Germline CDR1 reads SGDLS; CDR2 reads YYNGEE. This chain's CDR3 is CASSVGEGARVGELFF. DNA of the CDR3: TGTGCCAGCAGCGTAGGAGAGGGGGCGAGGGTCGGGGAGCTGTTTTTT.

A remark on this clone: This may stem from a read error, because a much larger clone lies one nucleotide away. Additional DNA sequences in this sample encode the identical CDR3. The chain carries TRBV4-1 and TRBJ2-1; D not resolved. Germline V gene data show CDR1 as MGHRA and CDR2 as YSYEKL. V lost 0 bases to trimming and J lost 6 bases, with 3 bases between them. This CDR3 spans 12 amino acids. In nucleotides, the CDR3 is TGCGCCAGCAGCCAAGACCTCAATGAGCAGTTCTTC. It yields the protein CASSQDLNEQFF.

The J gene is TRBJ2-7, the V gene TRBV13; perhaps TRBD2 as D (6 bases). The CDR3 has 13 amino acids. CDR1 is PRHDT and CDR2 is FYEKMQ in the germline V gene (reference sequence). The V gene lost 5 bases and the J gene lost 9 bases, with 17 bases spanning the gap. The DNA for the CDR3 is TGTGCCAGCAGCCCGAGGCAGGGAGGAAGGCAGTACTTC. The encoded protein is CASSPRQGGRQYF.

DNA of the CDR3: TGTGCCAGTAGTATAGCGATGGCCACTGAAGCTTTCTTT. As protein: CASSIAMATEAFF. The chain carries TRBV19 and TRBJ1-1; D call uncertain. Trimming removed 1 base from V and 4 bases from J, with 7 bases in between. This CDR3 comprises 13 residues. Germline V gives CDR1 LNHDA, CDR2 SQIVND (reference sequence).

This chain uses TRBV4-1 with TRBJ1-3; tentatively, D is TRBD1 (6 bases). This CDR3 has 16 amino acids. Germline values: CDR1 MGHRA, CDR2 YSYEKL. The V gene lost 4 bases and the J gene lost 8 bases, with 21 bases spanning the gap. DNA for the CDR3: TGCGCCAGCAGCCGAACCCTACAGGGCCGAGGGGACACCATATATTTT. Protein sequence: CASSRTLQGRGDTIYF.

The chain recombines TRBV10-1 with TRBJ2-3; tentatively, D is TRBD2 (5 bases). CDR1 and CDR2 from the germline V gene are WNHNN and SYGVQD (reference sequence). The CDR3 is 16 residues long. Trimming left V 0 bases short and J 0 bases short, with 10 bases between. The CDR3 nucleotides are TGCGCCAGCAGTGAGTCGGGGAGAGGGAGCACAGATACGCAGTATTTT. Translating gives CASSESGRGSTDTQYF.

The chain couples TRBV5-6 to TRBJ2-1; D remains ambiguous. Trimming took off 1 base at V and 3 bases at J, with 11 bases between the two ends. This CDR3 is built from 15 residues. The germline V gene encodes CDR1 SGHDT and CDR2 YYEEEE. Here the CDR3 DNA reads TGTGCCAGCAGCTTGACTGAAGGCTACTACAATGAGCAGTTCTTC. Residues: CASSLTEGYYNEQFF.

The chain carries TRBV5-4 and TRBJ1-1, with a tentative D call TRBD1 (5 bases). Germline V gene lookup returns CDR1 SGHNT and CDR2 YYREEE (reference sequence). Trimming took off 2 bases at V and 8 bases at J, with 25 bases between the two ends. The CDR3 extends over 17 amino acids. DNA for the CDR3: TGTGCCAGCAGCTTATTTCTCGATAGACCGATTAGGGGAGAAGCTTTCTTT. It codes for CASSLFLDRPIRGEAFF.